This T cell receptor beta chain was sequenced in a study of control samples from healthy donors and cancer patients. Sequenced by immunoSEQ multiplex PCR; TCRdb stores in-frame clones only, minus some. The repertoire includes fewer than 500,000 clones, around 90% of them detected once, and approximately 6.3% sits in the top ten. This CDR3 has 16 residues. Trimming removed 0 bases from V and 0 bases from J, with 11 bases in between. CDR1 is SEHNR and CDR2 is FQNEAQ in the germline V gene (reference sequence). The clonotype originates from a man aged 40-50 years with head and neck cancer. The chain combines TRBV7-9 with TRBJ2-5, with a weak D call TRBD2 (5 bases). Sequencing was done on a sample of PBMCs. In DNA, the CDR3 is TGTGCCAGCAGCTTAGCGCCGGACTGGTACCAAGAGACCCAGTACTTC. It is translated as CASSLAPDWYQETQYF.